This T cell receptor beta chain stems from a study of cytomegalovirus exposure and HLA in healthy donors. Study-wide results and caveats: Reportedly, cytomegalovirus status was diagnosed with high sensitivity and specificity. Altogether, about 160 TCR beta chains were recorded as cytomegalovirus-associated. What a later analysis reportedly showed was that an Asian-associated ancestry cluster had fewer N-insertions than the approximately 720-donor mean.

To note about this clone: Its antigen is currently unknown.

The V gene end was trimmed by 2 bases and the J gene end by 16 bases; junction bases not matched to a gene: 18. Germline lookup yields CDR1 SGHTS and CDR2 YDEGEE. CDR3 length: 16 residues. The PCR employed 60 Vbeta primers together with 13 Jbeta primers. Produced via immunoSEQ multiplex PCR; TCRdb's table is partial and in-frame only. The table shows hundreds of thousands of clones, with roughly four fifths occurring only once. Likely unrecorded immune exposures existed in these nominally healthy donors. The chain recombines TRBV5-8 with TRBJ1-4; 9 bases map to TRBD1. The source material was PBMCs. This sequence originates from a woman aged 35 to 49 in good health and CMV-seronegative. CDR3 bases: TGTGCCAGCAGCTTACTGGTAGCGGGACAGGGTTACCATCCGTTTTTT. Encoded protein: CASSLLVAGQGYHPFF. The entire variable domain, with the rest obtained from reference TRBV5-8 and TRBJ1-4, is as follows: EAGVTQSPTHLIKTRGQQATLRCSPISGHTSVYWYQQALGLGLQFLLWYDEGEERNRGNFPPRFSGRQFPNYSSELNVNALELEDSALYLCASSLLVAGQGYHPFFGSGTQLSVL.